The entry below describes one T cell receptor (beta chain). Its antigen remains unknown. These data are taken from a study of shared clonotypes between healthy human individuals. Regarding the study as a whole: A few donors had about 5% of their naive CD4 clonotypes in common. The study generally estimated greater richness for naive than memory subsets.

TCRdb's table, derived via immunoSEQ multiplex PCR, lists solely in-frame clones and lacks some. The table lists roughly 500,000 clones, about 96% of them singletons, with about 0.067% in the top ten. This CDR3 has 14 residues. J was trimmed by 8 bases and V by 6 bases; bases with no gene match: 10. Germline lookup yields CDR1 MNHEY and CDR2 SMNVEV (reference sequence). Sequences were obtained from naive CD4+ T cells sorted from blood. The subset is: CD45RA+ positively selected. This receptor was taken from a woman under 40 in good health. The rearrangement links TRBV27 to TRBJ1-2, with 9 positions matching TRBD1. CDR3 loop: CASRLTGTGKGYTF. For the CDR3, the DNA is TGTGCCAGCAGACTAACAGGGACAGGGAAGGGCTACACCTTC.